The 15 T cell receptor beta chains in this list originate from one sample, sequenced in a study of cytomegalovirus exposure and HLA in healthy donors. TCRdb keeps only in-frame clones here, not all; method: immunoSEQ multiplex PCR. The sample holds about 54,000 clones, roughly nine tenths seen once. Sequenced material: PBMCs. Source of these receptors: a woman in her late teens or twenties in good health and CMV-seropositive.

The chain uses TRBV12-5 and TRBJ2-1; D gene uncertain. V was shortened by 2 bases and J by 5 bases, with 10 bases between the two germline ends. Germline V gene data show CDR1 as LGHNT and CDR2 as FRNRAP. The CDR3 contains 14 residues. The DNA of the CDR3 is TGTGCTAGTGGTTTGAGTACAATGAACAATGAGCAGTTCTTC. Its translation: CASGLSTMNNEQFF.

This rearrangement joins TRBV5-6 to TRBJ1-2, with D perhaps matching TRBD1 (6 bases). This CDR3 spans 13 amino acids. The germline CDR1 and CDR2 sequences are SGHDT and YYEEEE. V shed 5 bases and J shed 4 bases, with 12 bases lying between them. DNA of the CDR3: TGTGCCAGCAGTAAGGACAGAGGCTATGGCTACACCTTC. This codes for CASSKDRGYGYTF.

The CDR3, as DNA: TGTGCCAGCAGCCCCGGGACACCTAATGAAAAACTGTTTTTT. Amino acid sequence: CASSPGTPNEKLFF. J is TRBJ1-4 and V is TRBV4-2, with TRBD1 as a possible D gene (6 bases). V was cut by 4 bases and J by 3 bases, with 9 bases left in between. Per germline, CDR1 LGHNA and CDR2 YNFKEQ. CDR3 length: 14 amino acids.

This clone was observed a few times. In DNA, the CDR3 is TGTGCCAGTAGTGTTGACAGAGCGTTCGCGAACACCGGGGAGCTGTTTTTT. Protein: CASSVDRAFANTGELFF. The chain links TRBV19 to TRBJ2-2, with a tentative D call TRBD1 (5 bases). The CDR3 length is 17 residues. V was shortened by 5 bases and J by 0 bases, with 16 bases between the two germline ends. Germline lookup yields CDR1 LNHDA and CDR2 SQIVND (reference sequence).

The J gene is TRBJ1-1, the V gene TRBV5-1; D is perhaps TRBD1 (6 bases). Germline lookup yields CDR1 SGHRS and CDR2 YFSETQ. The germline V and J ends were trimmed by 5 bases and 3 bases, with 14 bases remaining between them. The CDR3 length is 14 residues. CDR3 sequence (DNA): TGCGCCAGCAGGACAGGTTTTCGGGACACTGAAGCTTTCTTT. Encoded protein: CASRTGFRDTEAFF.

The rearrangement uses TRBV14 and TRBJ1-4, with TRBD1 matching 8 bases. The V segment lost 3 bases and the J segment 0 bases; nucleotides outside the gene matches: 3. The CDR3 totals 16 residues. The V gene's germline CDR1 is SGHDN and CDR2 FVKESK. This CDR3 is CASSQQTGATNEKLFF. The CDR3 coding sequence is TGTGCCAGCAGCCAGCAGACAGGGGCAACTAATGAAAAACTGTTTTTT.

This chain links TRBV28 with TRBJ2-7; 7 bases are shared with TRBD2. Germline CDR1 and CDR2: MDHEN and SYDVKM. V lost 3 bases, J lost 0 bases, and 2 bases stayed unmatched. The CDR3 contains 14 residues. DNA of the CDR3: TGTGCCAGCAGTTTGGGAGGGAGCTCCTACGAGCAGTACTTC. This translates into CASSLGGSSYEQYF.

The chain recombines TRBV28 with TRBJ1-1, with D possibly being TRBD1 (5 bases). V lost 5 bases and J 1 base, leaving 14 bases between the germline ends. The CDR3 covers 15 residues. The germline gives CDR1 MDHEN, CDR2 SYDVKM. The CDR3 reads CASSNPGTGNTEAFF. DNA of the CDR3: TGTGCCAGCAGTAACCCAGGTACAGGGAACACTGAAGCTTTCTTT.

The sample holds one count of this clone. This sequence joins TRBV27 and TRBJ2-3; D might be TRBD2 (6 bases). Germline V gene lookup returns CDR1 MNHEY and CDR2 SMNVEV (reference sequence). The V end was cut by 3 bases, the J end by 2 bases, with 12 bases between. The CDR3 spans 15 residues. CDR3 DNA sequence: TGTGCCAGCAGTTTGGACTACTCTCTCACAGATACGCAGTATTTT. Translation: CASSLDYSLTDTQYF.

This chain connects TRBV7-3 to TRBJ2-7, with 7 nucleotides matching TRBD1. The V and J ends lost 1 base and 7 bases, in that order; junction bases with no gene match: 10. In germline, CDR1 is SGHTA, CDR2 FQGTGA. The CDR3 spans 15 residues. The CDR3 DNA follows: TGTGCCAGCAGCTTAATGCCGGGACAGTTTGAAGAGCAGTACTTC. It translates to CASSLMPGQFEEQYF.

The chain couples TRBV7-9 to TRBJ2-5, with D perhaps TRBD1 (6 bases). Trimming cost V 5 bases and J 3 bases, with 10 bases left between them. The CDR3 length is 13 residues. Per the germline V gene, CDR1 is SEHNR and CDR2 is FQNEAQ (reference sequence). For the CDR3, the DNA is TGTGCCAGCAGCCAGGACAGTGAAGAGACCCAGTACTTC. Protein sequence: CASSQDSEETQYF. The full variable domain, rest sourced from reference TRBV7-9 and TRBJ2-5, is DTGVSQNPRHKITKRGQNVTFRCDPISEHNRLYWYRQTLGQGPEFLTYFQNEAQLEKSRLLSDRFSAERPKGSFSTLEIQRTEQGDSAMYLCASSQDSEETQYFGPGTRLLVL.

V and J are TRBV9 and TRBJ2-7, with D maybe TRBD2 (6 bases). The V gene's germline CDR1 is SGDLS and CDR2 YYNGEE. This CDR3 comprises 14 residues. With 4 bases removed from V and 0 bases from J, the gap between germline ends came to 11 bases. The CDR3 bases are TGTGCCAGCAGCCTGGACGGGAGCTCCTACGAGCAGTACTTC. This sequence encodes CASSLDGSSYEQYF.

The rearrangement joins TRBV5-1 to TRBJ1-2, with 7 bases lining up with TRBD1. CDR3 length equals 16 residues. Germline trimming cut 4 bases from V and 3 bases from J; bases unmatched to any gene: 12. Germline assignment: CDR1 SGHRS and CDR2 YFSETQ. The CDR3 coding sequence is TGCGCCAGCAGCACGAACAGGGGTGCGTTTTACTATGGCTACACCTTC. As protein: CASSTNRGAFYYGYTF.

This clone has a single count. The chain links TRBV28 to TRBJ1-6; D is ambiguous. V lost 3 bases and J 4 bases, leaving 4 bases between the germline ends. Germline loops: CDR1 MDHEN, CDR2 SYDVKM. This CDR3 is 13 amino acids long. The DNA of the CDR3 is TGTGCCAGCAGTTTGAGTTATAATTCACCCCTCCACTTT. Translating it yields CASSLSYNSPLHF.

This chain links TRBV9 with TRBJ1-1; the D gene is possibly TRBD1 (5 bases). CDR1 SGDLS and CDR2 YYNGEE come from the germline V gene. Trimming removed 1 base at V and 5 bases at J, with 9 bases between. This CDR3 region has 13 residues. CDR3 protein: CASSVLEGTEAFF. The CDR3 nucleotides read TGTGCCAGCAGCGTACTGGAGGGGACTGAAGCTTTCTTT.